This T cell receptor (beta chain) is drawn from a study of CD4 T cells in relation to SARS-CoV-2 and coronaviruses. For the study at large: PBMCs were cultured with antigen for over 8 days before TCR beta sequencing. Study-wide points: Crossreactivity was assessed only for spike protein, not other viral proteins.

Note on this clone: Antigen specificity is unknown.

Data came from immunoSEQ multiplex PCR; TCRdb stores just in-frame clones and leaves some out. The table shows more than 9,000 clones, with around 80% occurring only once. V was clipped by 5 bases and J by 7 bases; unmatched bases: 15. Looked up from germline, CDR1 is SGHRS and CDR2 is YFSETQ. The CDR3 loop spans 17 amino acids. Before the COVID-19 pandemic, during about 2011-2019, CD4+ T cells were taken from unexposed donors. After about 10 days of culture, CD4+ T cells were isolated. The rearrangement links TRBV5-1 to TRBJ2-4; 10 nucleotides agree with TRBD2. Sequencing was carried out using CD4+ T cells from PBMCs, cultured in vitro. The origin of this receptor is a human donor in good health. The CDR3 region is CASSPRRASGSVNIQYF. The DNA for the CDR3 is TGCGCCAGCAGTCCTAGGCGGGCTAGCGGGAGTGTGAACATTCAGTACTTC. Using reference TRBV5-1 and TRBJ2-4 for the parts outside the CDR3, the full variable domain is KAGVTQTPRYLIKTRGQQVTLSCSPISGHRSVSWYQQTPGQGLQFLFEYFSETQRNKGNFPGRFSGRQFSNSRSEMNVSTLELGDSALYLCASSPRRASGSVNIQYFGAGTRLSVL.